This TCR beta chain was found in a study of regulatory T cells in long-lasting Graves disease. Germline V gene sequence: CDR1 KGHSH, CDR2 LQKENI. Trimming left V 1 base short and J 4 bases short, with 15 bases between. The CDR3 runs 16 residues. Time point described: newly diagnosed GD, antithyroid drugs for less than 3 months. Construction of the TCR library relied on RNA isolated from PBMCs. Combining iRepertoire HTBI primers with Arm-PCR of CDR3 regions, the authors built TCR beta libraries. One entry per CDR3 protein results from TCRdb running MiXCR on the multiplex PCR reads. The sample has 440,000 or so distinct CDR3 sequences, about 16% seen once; the top ten hold approximately 16%. This clonotype was picked up a small number of times. A further study also used this sample, focusing on T cells in Graves' hyperthyroidism and ophthalmopathy.

The sample in question was peripheral blood mononuclear cells (PBMCs), obtained at new diagnosis, from a patient treated with antithyroid drugs. V usage is TRBV18 and J usage is TRBJ2-3; tentatively, D is TRBD1 (5 bases). The TCR was taken from a woman aged 25 to 39 with Graves disease. The CDR3 loop is CASSPLVILGADTQYF. DNA of the CDR3: TGTGCCAGCTCACCACTGGTCATCCTAGGGGCAGATACGCAGTATTTT.